This TCR beta chain comes out of a study of T-cell memory formation after mild COVID-19 (dated by TCRdb to about 2021). Regarding the complete study: TCR sequence clusters from the two donors were largely donor specific. The cohort comprised two young, previously healthy adult volunteers, one female and one male. Longitudinal TCRalpha and TCRbeta repertoire sequencing tracked T-cell clones expanding and contracting after mild COVID-19 in two donors.

PBMCs were isolated by Ficoll-Paque density gradient centrifugation. The CDR3 has 16 amino acids, counting the end cysteine and phenylalanine. Only the CDR3 portion is preserved as DNA: 48 bases, with reading frame beginning at the first base. The germline V gene gives CDR1 as SGHTA and CDR2 as FQGNSA. Trimming removed 5 bases from V and 1 base from J; the gene matches leave 7 bases unexplained. General conclusions and limits of the study: Some responding clones were found in pre-infection memory, which suggests that pre-existing cross-reactive memory T cells took part in the SARS-CoV-2 response. SARS-CoV-2 specificity of the second-wave clones peaking on day 37 was not confirmed. Contracting CD4+ clones turned up mainly in the CM and EM memory subsets, whereas EMRA was where CD8+ clones were enriched. Clones that contracted from day 15 to 85 showed balanced CD4/CD8 phenotypes, whereas a second wave of clones that expanded from day 15 to 37 leaned towards CD4+. The study covered only a couple of mild cases, and larger cohorts including severe cases with pre-infection samples were considered necessary.

A word on this clonotype: Its antigen is currently not known. No clone much larger than this one lies a single base away; base qualities are absent.

This sample was sequenced with an Illumina NovaSeq 6000. TCRalpha and TCRbeta cDNA libraries were constructed by 5'RACE with constant-segment primers, with sample barcodes and unique molecular identifiers being introduced. RNA was extracted from every sample with Trizol reagent. Amplification of the libraries took two PCR steps, and the second step added a second sample barcode plus Illumina TruSeq adapters. Sequencing of libraries was performed on an Illumina NovaSeq with 2 x 150 bp paired-end reads. As for the authors' bioinformatics: Reads were demultiplexed and collapsed into UMI-guided consensus sequences with migec v1.2.7. With mixcr v2.1.11, UMI consensuses were aligned to TRA and TRB V and J templates and assembled into clonotypes. A clonotype was counted as expanded or contracted only if both edgeR and NoisET called the change significant, with noise models trained on biological replicates. edgeR calls used a false discovery rate-adjusted p below 0.01 and a log2 fold-change threshold of 1. As an exploratory analysis of dynamics, max-normalized trajectories of the 1000 most abundant clonotypes were examined by PCA with hierarchical clustering. The CD4 or CD8 phenotype of responding clones was assigned using the separately sequenced CD4+ and CD8+ repertoires. Using fastp at Q25 and MiXCR, TCRdb reprocessed the public reads and kept productive beta chains. Rows are unified per CDR3 protein, each entry keeping the most common DNA and genes. The V and J calls shown here were made by TCRdb, not taken from the authors' results. Recorded for this sample are 220,000 or so distinct CDR3 sequences; approximately 10% of them occurred a single time. The ten largest clonotypes hold roughly 3.5% of the sample.

The chain is assembled from TRBV7-2 and TRBJ2-3, with 9 bases in between that match TRBD2. The sequence was collected from a man younger than 35 who had mild COVID-19 (a few samples of this study predate the infection). The sample titles of this study are shuffled in the database, so cell type and time point are left out; the donor was told from shared clones. The source material was PBMCs or a T cell subset sorted from them (not recorded which). The CDR3 protein is CASSPPGGGGTDTQYF. The nucleotides read TGTGCCAGCAGCCCCCCCGGCGGGGGGGGCACAGATACGCAGTATTTT.